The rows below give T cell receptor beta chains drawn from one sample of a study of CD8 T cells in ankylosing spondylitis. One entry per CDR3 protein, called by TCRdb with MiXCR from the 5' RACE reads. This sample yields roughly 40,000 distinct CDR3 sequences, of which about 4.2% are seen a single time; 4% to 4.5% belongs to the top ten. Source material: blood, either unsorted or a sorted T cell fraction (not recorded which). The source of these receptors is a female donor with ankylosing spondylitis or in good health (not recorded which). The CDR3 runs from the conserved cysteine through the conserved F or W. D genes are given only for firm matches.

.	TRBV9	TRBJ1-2	CASSVEGGGVSLYTF
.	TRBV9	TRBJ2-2	CASSVGLRDRYDRELFF
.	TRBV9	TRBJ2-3	CASSGSEWGGTDTQYF
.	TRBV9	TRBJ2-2	CASSVAAGLTGELFF
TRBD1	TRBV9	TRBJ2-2	CASSVAPPGQGIGELFF
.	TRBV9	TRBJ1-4	CASSPTLGEKLFF
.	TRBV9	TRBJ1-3	CASSVTVIDSGNTIYF
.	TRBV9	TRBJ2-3	CASSPQRSTDTQYF
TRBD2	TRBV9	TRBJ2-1	CASSVTSGGGNEQFF
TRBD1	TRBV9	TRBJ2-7	CASSLSGTGGYEQYF
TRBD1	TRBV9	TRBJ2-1	CASSVDLQGTNEQFF
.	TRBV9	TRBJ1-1	CASSSPENTEAFF
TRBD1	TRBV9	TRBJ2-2	CASSPLPGQSTGELFF
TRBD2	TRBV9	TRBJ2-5	CASSVAGGTGQETQYF
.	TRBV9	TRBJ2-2	CASSVVDRTGELFF
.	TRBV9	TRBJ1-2	CASSVAQSNGYTF
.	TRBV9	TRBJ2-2	CASSGDPLTGELFF
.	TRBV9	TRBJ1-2	CASSRPMGLWDGYTF
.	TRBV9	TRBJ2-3	CASSPLGADTQYF
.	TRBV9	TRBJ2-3	CASSVGHRRTDTQYF